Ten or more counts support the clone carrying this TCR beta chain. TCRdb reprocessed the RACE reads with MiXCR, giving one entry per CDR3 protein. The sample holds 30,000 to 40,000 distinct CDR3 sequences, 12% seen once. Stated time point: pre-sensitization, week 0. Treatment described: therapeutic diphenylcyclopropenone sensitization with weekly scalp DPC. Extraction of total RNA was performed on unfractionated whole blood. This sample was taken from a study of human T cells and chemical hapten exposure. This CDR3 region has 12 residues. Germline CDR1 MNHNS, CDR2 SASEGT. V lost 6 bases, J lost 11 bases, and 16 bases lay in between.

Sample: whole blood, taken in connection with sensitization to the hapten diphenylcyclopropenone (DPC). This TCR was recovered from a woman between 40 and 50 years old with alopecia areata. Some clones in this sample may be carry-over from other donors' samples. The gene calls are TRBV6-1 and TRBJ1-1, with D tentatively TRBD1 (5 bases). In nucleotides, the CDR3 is TGTGCCAGCAGGAGGGACCGCTTGACGGCTTTCTTT. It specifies CASRRDRLTAFF.